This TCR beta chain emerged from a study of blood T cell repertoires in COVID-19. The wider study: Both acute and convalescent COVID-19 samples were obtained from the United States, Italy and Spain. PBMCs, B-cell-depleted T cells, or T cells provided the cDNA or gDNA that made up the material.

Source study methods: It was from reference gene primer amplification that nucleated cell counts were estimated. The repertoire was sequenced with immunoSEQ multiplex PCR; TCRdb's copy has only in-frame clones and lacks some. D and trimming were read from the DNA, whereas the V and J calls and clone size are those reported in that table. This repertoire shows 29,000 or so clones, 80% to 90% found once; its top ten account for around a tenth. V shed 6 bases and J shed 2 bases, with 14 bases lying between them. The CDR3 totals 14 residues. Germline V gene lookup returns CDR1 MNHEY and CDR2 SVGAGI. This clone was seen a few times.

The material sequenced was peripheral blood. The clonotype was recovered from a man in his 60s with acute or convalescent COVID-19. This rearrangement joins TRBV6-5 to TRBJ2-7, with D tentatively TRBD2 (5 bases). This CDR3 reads CASSRTSGPYEQYF. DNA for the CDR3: TGTGCCAGCAGCCGGACCAGCGGCCCCTACGAGCAGTACTTC.